The clone carrying this T cell receptor (beta chain) was seen only a few times. CDR1 is MRHNA and CDR2 is SNTAGT in the germline V gene. The V gene lost 4 bases and the J gene lost 0 bases, with 7 bases spanning the gap. The CDR3 covers 14 residues. This sample was included in a study of human T cells and chemical hapten exposure. The time point is: patch test 1, 2 weeks after DPC sensitization. The treatment: therapeutic diphenylcyclopropenone sensitization with weekly scalp DPC. TCRdb analysed the RACE reads with MiXCR anew, one entry per CDR3 protein. The data show tens of thousands of distinct CDR3 sequences, 7% to 10% seen once.

The chain uses TRBV6-4 and TRBJ1-5; D is uncertain. The source is a middle-aged woman with alopecia areata. Some clones in this sample may be carry-over from other donors' samples. This material consisted of whole blood, taken in connection with sensitization to the hapten diphenylcyclopropenone (DPC). The CDR3 loop reads CASSAQYSNQPQHF. In nucleotides, the CDR3 is TGTGCCAGCAGTGCCCAATATAGCAATCAGCCCCAGCATTTT.